Given below is one T cell receptor (beta chain) in context. Its antigen remains unidentified. The record has no base qualities; no much larger clone is one base away. The data are from a study of shared clonotypes between healthy human individuals (dated by TCRdb to 2018 to 2020). Background on the whole study: Two women and a few men aged 18 to 49 years were included in the cohort. For each donor, CD4 naive and CD4 memory were each run on three plates, CD8 naive on two plates, and CD8 memory on one plate. Blood TCR repertoires of about five healthy adults were deeply sequenced to estimate repertoire size and the extent of clonotype sharing between individuals. Each donor's leukapheresis produced roughly between roughly 0.85 and 9.5 billion PBMCs. To increase sequencing depth and limit assay-specific biases, different laboratories used diverse techniques to prepare libraries and sequence TCR repertoires.

Healthy HIV-negative adults with no recently reported acute infections or vaccinations were included as donors. All donors were Caucasian adults living in Nashville, Tennessee, USA. CD4+ T cells were enriched by magnetic negative selection, after which naive cells were positively selected on CD45RA and the negative fraction was taken as the memory subset. Blood was collected by leukapheresis, and PBMCs were isolated by Ficoll-Histopaque density gradient centrifugation and then cryopreserved in liquid nitrogen vapor phase. Purity and quantity of every magnetically sorted T cell population were checked by analytical flow cytometry. From each sorted fraction, genomic DNA was isolated and quantified by UV absorbance on a Nanodrop 2000c. CDR1 and CDR2 are read off the germline V gene (reference sequence) as LNHDA and SQIVND. V lost 6 bases and J lost 0 bases; the stretch between them is 14 bases long. Taken from cysteine to phenylalanine, the CDR3 has 15 residues. This entry keeps only the CDR3 DNA: 45 bases, framed from base 1.

Overall results and qualifications from the work: Based on pairwise subsampling, the degree of clonotype sharing among donors was expected to be affected by sequencing depth. The genetic and exposure-history diversity represented was limited by the small number of donors. Higher generation probabilities were observed for clonotypes shared by all four sorted-subset donors than for non-shared clonotypes. Incomplete sequencing was indicated by rarefaction of sorted-subset datasets, despite the large sequencing depth. Sharing across several donors was observed for around 5% of naive CD4, under 4% of naive CD8, 2% to 2.5% of memory CD4, and roughly 0.4% of memory CD8 clonotypes. Larger estimated clonotype richness was generally found for naive subsets than for memory subsets. Only blood was sampled, and tissue TCR repertoires likely differ from those in blood.

Using the deep immunoSEQ assay, multiplex PCR amplified TCR CDR3 regions from genomic DNA. Genomic DNA extracted from each cell subset was distributed evenly over all wells of several immunoSEQ 96-well plates, and each plate served as one replicate. For sorted subsets, 150 to 250 ng genomic DNA, equal to 25,000 to 35,000 T cell genomes, was loaded into each replicate PCR. Purified libraries were measured with a Qubit 3.0 fluorometer, size-checked on a Bioanalyzer 2100, and measured again with the KAPA Library Quantification kit. A separate single-read 150-cycle Illumina NextSeq 550 flow cell was used to sequence each immunoSEQ 96-well plate. The authors processed their data as follows. Because the immunoSEQ output included only junctional sequences and no quality scores, the filtering could not be the same as the filtering used for full-length reads. Sequences were annotated with PyIR, a Python wrapper for IgBLAST v1.9, and V/J genes and CDR3 were assigned using IMGT germline references. Reads were filtered out if the reads had weak V/J assignments (E-value above 1e-6), no CDR3, stop codons, out-of-frame junctions, or ambiguous translated residues. A V3J clonotype was defined by an identical inferred V gene, J gene, and CDR3 amino acid sequence. Percentage overlap between repertoires was computed as shared unique clonotypes divided by the size of the smaller repertoire. Repertoire richness was assessed with RTK rarefaction, the Chao1 estimator, and Recon v2.1 estimates of unobserved clonotypes. Generation probabilities were computed with OLGA for all TCRbeta clonotypes obtained by the gDNA method from a handful of donors. The table comes from immuneACCESS by way of TCRdb, which keeps in-frame sequences with V and J called. Part of the clones is missing from these tables; in studies checked, under half for an unresolved V gene and the rest for unknown reasons. That table supplies the V and J calls and clone size; D and trimming were determined from the DNA. The sample yields 330,000 or so clones; 73% were counted once. The biggest ten clones account for 10% of the sample.

Sequencing input: memory CD4+ T cells sorted from blood. This specimen's cell subset or site label, per the study, means: CD45RA-negative fraction. This TCR came from a man aged 25-45 years in good health. The sequence links TRBV19 to TRBJ1-2; the D gene cannot be named for sure. Here is the DNA: TGTGCCAGTAGCTCGGCAGGACCCACTAACTATGGCTACACCTTC. This gives the protein CASSSAGPTNYGYTF.